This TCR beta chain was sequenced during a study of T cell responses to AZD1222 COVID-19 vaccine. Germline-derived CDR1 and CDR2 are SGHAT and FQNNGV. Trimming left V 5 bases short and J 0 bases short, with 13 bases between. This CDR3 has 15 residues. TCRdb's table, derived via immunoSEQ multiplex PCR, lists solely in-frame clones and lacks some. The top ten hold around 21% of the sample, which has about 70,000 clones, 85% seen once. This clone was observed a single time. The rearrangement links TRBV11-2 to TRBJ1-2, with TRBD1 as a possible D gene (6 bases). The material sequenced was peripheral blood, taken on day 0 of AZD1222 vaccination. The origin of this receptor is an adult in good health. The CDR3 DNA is TGTGCCAGCAGCGCATGGACAGCGTCTAACTATGGCTACACCTTC. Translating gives CASSAWTASNYGYTF.